The sequence of this T cell receptor beta chain was determined in a study of T cell responses to AZD1222 COVID-19 vaccine. Study-wide results and caveats: An increase in Spike-specific TCR breadth and depth was observed after two AZD1222 doses.

As concerns this clone: Its specificity is not known.

Clones were sequenced by immunoSEQ multiplex PCR, and TCRdb holds only the in-frame ones, with some missing. The sample records some 170,000 clones, roughly 92% being singletons. The sample was peripheral blood, taken on day 0 of AZD1222 vaccination. The clonotype originates from an adult in good health.

CDR3 bases: TGCGCCAGCAGCTTGGCTACCGGACGGGGCCACGAGCAGTACTTC. Encoded protein: CASSLATGRGHEQYF. The rearrangement joins TRBV5-1 to TRBJ2-7, with D perhaps given as TRBD1 or TRBD2 (5 bases each). CDR1 is SGHRS and CDR2 is YFSETQ in the germline V gene. V shed 0 bases and J shed 5 bases, with 15 bases lying between them. CDR3 length: 15 amino acids. The variable domain in full, with the rest retrieved from reference TRBV5-1 and TRBJ2-7, is KAGVTQTPRYLIKTRGQQVTLSCSPISGHRSVSWYQQTPGQGLQFLFEYFSETQRNKGNFPGRFSGRQFSNSRSEMNVSTLELGDSALYLCASSLATGRGHEQYFGPGTRLTVT.